This T cell receptor (beta chain) was sequenced during a study of T cell responses to AZD1222 COVID-19 vaccine. Sequencing was performed with immunoSEQ multiplex PCR; in TCRdb, only in-frame clones are kept and a portion is missing. The top ten hold around 5.5% of the sample, which has 85,000 to 95,000 clones, 70% to 90% seen once. About this clone: What it binds is not known.

Findings and caveats of the study: Two AZD1222 administrations were followed by greater Spike-specific TCR breadth and depth.

The CDR3 has 11 residues. Trimming removed 8 bases at V and 1 base at J, with 5 bases between. Per germline, CDR1 SNHLY and CDR2 FYNNEI. The V and J genes are TRBV2 and TRBJ1-1; D call uncertain. The receptor comes from an adult who received the AZD1222 COVID-19 vaccine. This material consisted of peripheral blood, taken 28 days after the second AZD1222 dose. The CDR3 region is CASPGNTEAFF. The CDR3 DNA reads TGTGCCAGCCCAGGGAACACTGAAGCTTTCTTT.